This is a list of T cell receptor beta chains from one sample in a study of blood T cell repertoires in COVID-19. Sequenced by immunoSEQ multiplex PCR; TCRdb stores in-frame clones only, minus some. The table lists tens of thousands of clones, 86% of them singletons, with roughly 1.4% in the top ten. Input material: peripheral blood. The source is a woman older than 75 with acute or convalescent COVID-19. CDR3s include the opening cysteine and the closing phenylalanine or tryptophan. The order of the fields is J gene, clone size, D gene, V gene, CDR3 length, CDR3 protein, CDR3 DNA. A D gene is named only where the DNA matches it firmly. The size of a clone is reported for some rows only, either as once, few or many, or as a class for expanded clones.

>TRBJ2-6|-|-|TRBV5-4|16
CASSLGRGTGANVLTF
TGTGCCAGCAGCTTGGGGCGGGGAACCGGGGCCAACGTCCTGACTTTC
>TRBJ1-1|-|-|TRBV11-2|13
CASSARQSTEAFF
TGTGCCAGCAGCGCACGACAGAGTACTGAAGCTTTCTTT
>TRBJ2-7|-|-|TRBV7-2|15
CASSSPGGTSYEQYF
TGTGCCAGCAGCTCCCCCGGCGGAACGTCCTACGAGCAGTACTTC
>TRBJ1-2|-|-|TRBV7-9|15
CASSPRQASNYGYTF
TGTGCCAGCAGCCCACGACAGGCCTCTAACTATGGCTACACCTTC
>TRBJ2-4|-|-|TRBV5-1|15
CASSLERFPRHIQYF
TGCGCCAGCAGCTTGGAACGGTTCCCGAGGCACATTCAGTACTTC
>TRBJ2-6|-|TRBD1|TRBV5-1|15
CASSVQGAGANVLTF
TGCGCCAGCAGCGTACAGGGGGCCGGGGCCAACGTCCTGACTTTC
>TRBJ2-7|-|-|TRBV28|15
CASNALLAGTNEQYF
TGTGCCAGCAACGCTTTACTAGCTGGTACTAACGAGCAGTACTTC
>TRBJ2-1|few|TRBD2|TRBV9|16
CASSVRGLAGYNEQFF
TGTGCCAGCAGCGTGAGGGGACTAGCGGGCTACAATGAGCAGTTCTTC
>TRBJ2-1|-|TRBD2|TRBV19|14
CASSRLAGMDEQFF
TGTGCCAGTAGCCGACTAGCGGGGATGGATGAGCAGTTCTTC
>TRBJ2-7|-|TRBD2|TRBV10-2|12
CASSDLAGNWYF
TGCGCCAGCAGTGATCTAGCGGGGAATTGGTACTTC
>TRBJ1-6|-|-|TRBV6-1|14
CASSEQGNNSPLHF
TGTGCCAGCAGTGAACAGGGGAATAATTCACCCCTCCACTTT
>TRBJ1-2|-|TRBD1|TRBV29-1|15
CSVQPGTGEVYGYTF
TGCAGCGTTCAACCCGGGACAGGGGAGGTCTATGGCTACACCTTC
>TRBJ1-3|-|TRBD1|TRBV30|16
CACRRTGSYSGNTIYF
TGTGCCTGCCGCCGGACAGGGTCTTACTCTGGAAACACCATATATTTT
>TRBJ2-7|-|-|TRBV12-5|12
CASGLLDSGQYF
TGTGCTAGTGGTCTGCTGGACAGCGGGCAGTACTTC
>TRBJ2-6|-|-|TRBV29-1|16
CSAMSETGSGANVLTF
TGCAGCGCTATGAGTGAAACAGGATCTGGGGCCAACGTCCTGACTTTC
>TRBJ2-2|-|-|TRBV6-2/TRBV6-3|15
CASSPTSLVTGELFF
TGTGCCAGCAGTCCCACTAGTCTGGTCACCGGGGAGCTGTTTTTT
>TRBJ2-3|-|TRBD1|TRBV18|14
CASSHDRVLDTQYF
TGTGCCAGCTCACACGACAGGGTGTTGGATACGCAGTATTTT
>TRBJ1-2|-|-|TRBV19|15
CASSITGASNYGYTF
TGTGCCAGTAGTATAACTGGAGCATCTAACTATGGCTACACCTTC
>TRBJ1-5|-|-|TRBV30|15
CAWSRTAHSNQPQHF
TGTGCCTGGAGTAGGACAGCTCATAGCAATCAGCCCCAGCATTTT
>TRBJ1-5|-|-|TRBV5-6|14
CASSPGGRGGPQHF
TGTGCCAGCAGCCCTGGCGGTCGGGGGGGGCCCCAGCATTTT
>TRBJ2-2|few|TRBD1|TRBV19|14
CASSRRQGAGELFF
TGTGCCAGTAGTAGACGACAGGGCGCCGGGGAGCTGTTTTTT
>TRBJ2-5|-|TRBD1|TRBV2|13
CASSRGGPGTQYF
TGTGCCAGCAGTCGAGGGGGCCCAGGGACCCAGTACTTC
>TRBJ1-2|-|TRBD1|TRBV28|18
CASSTGETWTGIHHGYTF
TGTGCCAGCAGTACGGGAGAAACTTGGACAGGGATACATCATGGCTACACCTTC
>TRBJ1-6|-|TRBD1|TRBV18|15
CASSPGGRQGETLHF
TGTGCCAGCTCTCCTGGGGGGCGACAGGGAGAGACCCTCCACTTT
>TRBJ2-3|-|TRBD1|TRBV18|15
CASSVGQGDTDTQYF
TGTGCCAGCTCCGTTGGACAGGGGGACACAGATACGCAGTATTTT
>TRBJ2-1|few|-|TRBV9|17
CASSVDNRRGKNNEQFF
TGTGCCAGCAGCGTAGATAACAGAAGGGGGAAGAACAATGAGCAGTTCTTC
>TRBJ1-6|-|TRBD1|TRBV5-4|15
CASSYGQGSVSPLHF
TGTGCCAGCAGTTACGGACAGGGCAGCGTTTCACCCCTCCACTTT
>TRBJ1-5|-|-|TRBV6-5|15
CASRRQAPANQPQHF
TGTGCCAGCAGAAGACAGGCCCCGGCGAATCAGCCCCAGCATTTT
>TRBJ1-6|-|-|TRBV9|13
CASSVELNSPLHF
TGTGCCAGCAGCGTAGAACTGAATTCACCCCTCCACTTT
>TRBJ2-3|-|-|TRBV19|13
CASSNPPRDTQYF
TGTGCCAGTAGTAATCCGCCCCGGGATACGCAGTATTTT
>TRBJ2-7|-|TRBD1|TRBV20-1|13
CSASRGQGYEQYF
TGCAGTGCTAGTAGGGGACAGGGGTACGAGCAGTACTTC
>TRBJ2-3|-|TRBD1|TRBV5-4|15
CASRKDRDGTDTQYF
TGTGCCAGCAGAAAGGACAGGGATGGCACAGATACGCAGTATTTT
>TRBJ2-3|-|-|TRBV30|12
CAWSLNTDTQYF
TGTGCCTGGAGCCTAAACACAGATACGCAGTATTTT
>TRBJ2-7|-|TRBD1|TRBV7-9|15
CASSVSGQGTHEQYF
TGTGCCAGCAGCGTATCGGGACAGGGAACCCACGAGCAGTACTTC
>TRBJ2-5|-|-|TRBV6-5|13
CASSLGQHETQYF
TGTGCCAGCAGTCTCGGACAGCATGAGACCCAGTACTTC
>TRBJ2-2|-|-|TRBV7-3|12
CASSSLTGELFF
TGTGCCAGCAGCTCACTTACCGGGGAGCTGTTTTTT
>TRBJ2-1|-|-|TRBV5-1|16
CASSPGGGNSYNEQFF
TGCGCCAGCAGCCCGGGCGGCGGGAATTCCTACAATGAGCAGTTCTTC
>TRBJ1-1|-|-|TRBV24-1|15
CATSGARGSDTEAFF
TGTGCCACCAGTGGAGCCAGAGGGAGTGACACTGAAGCTTTCTTT
>TRBJ1-6|-|TRBD1|TRBV6-5|15
CASSTSTGANSPLHF
TGTGCCAGCAGTACCTCGACAGGGGCAAATTCACCCCTCCACTTT
>TRBJ2-1|-|-|TRBV6-5|13
CASREGTVNEQFF
TGTGCCAGCAGGGAGGGGACCGTCAATGAGCAGTTCTTC
>TRBJ1-5|-|TRBD1|TRBV5-1|15
CASRTDTGVHQPQHF
TGCGCCAGCAGAACTGATACAGGGGTACATCAGCCCCAGCATTTT
>TRBJ2-3|-|-|TRBV11-1|15
CASSSELLGADTQYF
TGTGCCAGCAGCTCTGAGCTTCTAGGGGCAGATACGCAGTATTTT
>TRBJ2-7|-|-|TRBV5-1|14
CASSLVGSSYEQYF
TGCGCCAGCAGCTTGGTTGGCTCGTCCTACGAGCAGTACTTC
>TRBJ2-3|-|TRBD1|TRBV6-5|15
CASRNRGRSPDTQYF
TGTGCCAGCAGGAACAGGGGGCGCTCACCCGATACGCAGTATTTT
>TRBJ1-2|-|TRBD1|TRBV27|14
CASSLRDRAGGYTF
TGTGCCAGCAGTTTGAGGGACAGGGCGGGGGGCTACACCTTC
>TRBJ2-1|-|TRBD2|TRBV24-1|15
CATSEPGLAGTGQFF
TGTGCCACCAGTGAACCGGGACTAGCGGGCACAGGGCAGTTCTTC
>TRBJ1-1|-|TRBD1|TRBV2|15
CASSALGTGETEAFF
TGTGCCAGCAGTGCGCTTGGGACAGGGGAGACTGAAGCTTTCTTT
>TRBJ2-7|once|TRBD1|TRBV6-5|15
CASSGDRDSYYEQYF
TGTGCCAGCAGCGGTGACAGGGACAGCTACTACGAGCAGTACTTC
>TRBJ1-5|-|-|TRBV7-9|13
CASSAAWGQPQHF
TGTGCCAGCAGCGCAGCCTGGGGCCAGCCCCAGCATTTT
>TRBJ2-5|-|TRBD1|TRBV19|15
CASSTPLQGAETQYF
TGTGCCAGTAGTACCCCACTACAGGGGGCGGAGACCCAGTACTTC
>TRBJ1-1|-|-|TRBV7-9|18
CASSLAPPSIDTNTEAFF
TGTGCCAGCAGCTTAGCGCCCCCCTCCATTGACACGAACACTGAAGCTTTCTTT
>TRBJ2-1|-|-|TRBV3-1/TRBV3-2|16
CASSRHDLSSYNEQFF
TGTGCCAGCAGCCGACACGATCTCAGCAGCTACAATGAGCAGTTCTTC
>TRBJ2-3|few|-|TRBV7-2|16
CASSPFQRSSTDTQYF
TGTGCCAGCAGCCCCTTCCAGCGCTCTAGCACAGATACGCAGTATTTT
>TRBJ1-2|-|-|TRBV19|13
CASSTGSDYGYTF
TGTGCCAGTAGTACGGGTTCAGACTATGGCTACACCTTC
>TRBJ2-5|-|TRBD2|TRBV28|15
CASSESGRVWETQYF
TGTGCCAGCAGTGAAAGCGGGAGGGTGTGGGAGACCCAGTACTTC
>TRBJ1-6|-|-|TRBV30|15
CAWSLTAGGNSPLHF
TGTGCCTGGAGTCTGACAGCGGGCGGGAATTCACCCCTCCACTTT
>TRBJ1-1|-|-|TRBV6-6|12
CASSSSDTEAFF
TGTGCCAGCAGTTCGTCGGACACTGAAGCTTTCTTT
>TRBJ2-1|-|TRBD2|TRBV6-4|15
CASTPLAGATNEQFF
TGTGCCAGCACGCCTTTAGCGGGGGCGACCAATGAGCAGTTCTTC
>TRBJ2-6|-|-|TRBV6-5|15
CASSPWRSGANVLTF
TGTGCCAGCAGCCCATGGAGATCTGGGGCCAACGTCCTGACTTTC